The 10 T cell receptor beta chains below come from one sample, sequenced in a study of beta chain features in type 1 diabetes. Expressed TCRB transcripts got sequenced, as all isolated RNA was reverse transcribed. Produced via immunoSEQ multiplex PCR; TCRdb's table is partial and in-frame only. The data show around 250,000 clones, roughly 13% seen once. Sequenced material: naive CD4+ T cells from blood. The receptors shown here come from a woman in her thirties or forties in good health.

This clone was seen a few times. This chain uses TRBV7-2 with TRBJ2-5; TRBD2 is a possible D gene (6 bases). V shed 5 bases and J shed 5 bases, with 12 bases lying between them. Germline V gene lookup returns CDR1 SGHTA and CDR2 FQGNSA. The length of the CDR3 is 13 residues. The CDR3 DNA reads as TGTGCCAGCAGCCCGGGACGGGGGGAGACCCAGTACTTC. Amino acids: CASSPGRGETQYF.

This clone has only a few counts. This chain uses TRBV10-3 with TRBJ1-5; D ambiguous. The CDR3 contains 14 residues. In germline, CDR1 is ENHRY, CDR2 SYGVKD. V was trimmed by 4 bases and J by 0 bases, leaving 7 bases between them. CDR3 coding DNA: TGTGCCATCAGTGGAGAGGGTAGCAATCAGCCCCAGCATTTT. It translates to CAISGEGSNQPQHF.

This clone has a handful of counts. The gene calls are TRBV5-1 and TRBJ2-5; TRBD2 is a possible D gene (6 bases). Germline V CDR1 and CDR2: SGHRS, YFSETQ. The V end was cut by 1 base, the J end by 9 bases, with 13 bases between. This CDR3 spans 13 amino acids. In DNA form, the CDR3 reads TGCGCCAGCAGCTTGCAGCCTACGGGGGCCCAGTACTTC. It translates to CASSLQPTGAQYF. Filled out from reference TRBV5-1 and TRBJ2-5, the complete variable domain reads KAGVTQTPRYLIKTRGQQVTLSCSPISGHRSVSWYQQTPGQGLQFLFEYFSETQRNKGNFPGRFSGRQFSNSRSEMNVSTLELGDSALYLCASSLQPTGAQYFGPGTRLLVL.

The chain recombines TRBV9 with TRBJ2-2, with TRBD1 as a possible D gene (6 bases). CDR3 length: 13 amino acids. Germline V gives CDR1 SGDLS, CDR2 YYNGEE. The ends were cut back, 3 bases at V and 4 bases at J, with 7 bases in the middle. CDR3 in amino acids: CASSETGTGELFF. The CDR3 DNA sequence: TGTGCCAGCAGCGAGACAGGCACCGGGGAGCTGTTTTTT.

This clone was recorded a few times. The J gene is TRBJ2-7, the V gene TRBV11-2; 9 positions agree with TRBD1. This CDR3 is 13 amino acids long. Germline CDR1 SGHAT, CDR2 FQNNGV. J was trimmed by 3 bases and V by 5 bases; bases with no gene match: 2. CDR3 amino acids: CASSPTGGYEQYF. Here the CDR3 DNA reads TGTGCCAGCAGCCCGACAGGGGGCTACGAGCAGTACTTC.

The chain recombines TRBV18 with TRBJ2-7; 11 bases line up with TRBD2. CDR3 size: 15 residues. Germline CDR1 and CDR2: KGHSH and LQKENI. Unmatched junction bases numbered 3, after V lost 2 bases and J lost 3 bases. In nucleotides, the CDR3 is TGTGCCAGCTCACCAGGGACTAGCGGCCTCTACGAGCAGTACTTC. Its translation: CASSPGTSGLYEQYF.

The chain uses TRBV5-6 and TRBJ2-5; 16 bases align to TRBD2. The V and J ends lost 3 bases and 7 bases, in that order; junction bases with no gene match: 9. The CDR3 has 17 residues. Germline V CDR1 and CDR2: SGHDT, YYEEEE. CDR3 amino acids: CASSSGLAGGRRATQYF. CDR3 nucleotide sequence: TGTGCCAGCAGCTCGGGACTAGCGGGGGGGAGAAGAGCGACCCAGTACTTC. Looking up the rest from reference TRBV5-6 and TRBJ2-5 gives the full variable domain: DAGVTQSPTHLIKTRGQQVTLRCSPKSGHDTVSWYQQALGQGPQFIFQYYEEEERQRGNFPDRFSGHQFPNYSSELNVNALLLGDSALYLCASSSGLAGGRRATQYFGPGTRLLVL.

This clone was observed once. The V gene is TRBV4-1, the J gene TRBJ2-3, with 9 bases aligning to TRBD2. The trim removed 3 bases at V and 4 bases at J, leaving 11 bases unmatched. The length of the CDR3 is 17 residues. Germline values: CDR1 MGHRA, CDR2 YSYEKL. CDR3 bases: TGCGCCAGCAGCCAGAGGGGAGCGGGGGGAGGTGCAGATACGCAGTATTTT. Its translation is CASSQRGAGGGADTQYF.

The CDR3 sequence is CAIKTNRGISEQYF. Written as DNA, the CDR3 is TGTGCCATCAAGACAAACAGGGGTATCAGCGAGCAGTACTTC. This chain links TRBV10-3 with TRBJ2-7, with 7 bases identical to TRBD1. This CDR3 has 14 amino acids. The trim removed 7 bases at V and 6 bases at J, leaving 12 bases unmatched. Germline V gene lookup returns CDR1 ENHRY and CDR2 SYGVKD.

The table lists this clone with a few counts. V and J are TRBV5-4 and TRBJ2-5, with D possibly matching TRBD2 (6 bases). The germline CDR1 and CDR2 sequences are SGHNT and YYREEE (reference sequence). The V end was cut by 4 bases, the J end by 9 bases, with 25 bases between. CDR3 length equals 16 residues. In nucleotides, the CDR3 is TGTGCCAGCAGCCGAGGGACTGGCGGGGAAAGAACGGCCCAGTACTTC. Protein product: CASSRGTGGERTAQYF.